The 5 T cell receptor beta chains in this list originate from one sample, sequenced in a study of T-cell reconstitution after alpha-beta-depleted transplantation in children. Unique molecular identifiers were incorporated into the prepared TCRbeta library. TCRdb itself ran the PCR reads through MiXCR, one entry per CDR3 protein. This sample has 450,000 to 700,000 distinct CDR3 sequences, with roughly 30% found just once. This specimen consisted of PBMCs, obtained before TCRalphabeta/CD19-depleted stem cell transplant. Source of these receptors: a boy younger than two with Wiskott-Aldrich syndrome, due to receive a stem cell transplant.

J is TRBJ2-1 and V is TRBV20-1, with D possibly TRBD2 on 6 matching bases. The germline gives CDR1 DFQATT, CDR2 SNEGSKA (reference sequence). V was trimmed by 0 bases and J by 7 bases, leaving 13 bases between them. The CDR3 contains 14 residues. This chain's CDR3 is CSARDTRGSNEQFF. For the CDR3, the DNA is TGCAGTGCTAGAGATACGCGGGGATCTAATGAGCAGTTCTTC.

This clonotype came up many times. The V and J genes are TRBV24-1 and TRBJ2-1; 7 bases fit TRBD2. The trim removed 3 bases at V and 1 base at J, leaving 5 bases unmatched. This CDR3 region has 16 residues. CDR1 KGHDR and CDR2 SFDVKD come from the germline V gene. CDR3 sequence (DNA): TGTGCCACCAGTGATGCTAGCGGCTCGTCCTACAATGAGCAGTTCTTC. It encodes CATSDASGSSYNEQFF.

This chain joins TRBV3-1 and TRBJ2-7, with D perhaps matching TRBD2 (6 bases). Trimming took off 3 bases at V and 6 bases at J, with 18 bases between the two ends. CDR1 is LGHDT, CDR2 YNNKEL, per germline (reference sequence). The CDR3 length is 15 residues. CDR3 nucleotide sequence: TGTGCCAGCAGCCATTATCCTCGCCGGGACTCCGAGCAGTACTTC. Residues: CASSHYPRRDSEQYF.

This clonotype was recorded a few times. The J gene is TRBJ2-2, the V gene TRBV12-3 or TRBV12-4; D not certain. CDR3 length: 14 residues. The V end was cut by 5 bases, the J end by 6 bases, with 13 bases between. The CDR3 here is CASSQSKLAGELFF. In DNA form, the CDR3 reads TGTGCCAGCAGTCAAAGTAAGCTGGCCGGGGAGCTGTTTTTT.

This clonotype came up a few times. This chain links TRBV20-1 with TRBJ2-5; 8 bases match TRBD2. The J segment lost 9 bases and the V segment lost 3 bases, leaving 21 bases of the junction unmatched. CDR3 length equals 17 residues. Germline V lookup: CDR1 DFQATT, CDR2 SNEGSKA (reference sequence). The CDR3 spells CSASNWERLASRGAQYF. The CDR3 bases are TGCAGTGCTAGCAACTGGGAGAGACTAGCGAGCCGGGGGGCCCAGTACTTC.